This T cell receptor beta chain was sequenced for a study of blood T cell repertoires in COVID-19. Germline V lookup: CDR1 SGHAT, CDR2 FQDESV (reference sequence). Between the trimmed V and J ends, which lost 6 bases and 2 bases, there was a span of 5 bases. This CDR3 comprises 11 residues. Sequencing used immunoSEQ multiplex PCR; TCRdb keeps in-frame clones, though not all of them. The sample yields 200,000 to 250,000 clones, roughly 86% seen once. The chain carries TRBV11-1 and TRBJ2-7; D ambiguous. The TCR comes from a man aged 50 to 60 with acute or convalescent COVID-19. The sequencing input was peripheral blood. The CDR3 DNA reads TGTGCCAGCAGTAAAACCTACGAGCAGTACTTC. This codes for CASSKTYEQYF.